This TCR beta chain was found in a study of T cell responses to AZD1222 COVID-19 vaccine. Germline CDR1 and CDR2: MDHEN and SYDVKM. There are 15 residues in the CDR3. Trimming stripped 5 bases from V and 7 bases from J, with 15 bases between. A single count supports this clone. The repertoire was sequenced with immunoSEQ multiplex PCR; TCRdb's copy has only in-frame clones and lacks some. Here the sample spans about 94,000 clones, about 85% being singletons. This chain uses TRBV28 with TRBJ1-6; possibly TRBD1 for D (5 bases). Sequencing used peripheral blood, obtained 28 days after the second AZD1222 dose. The receptor was derived from an adult who received the AZD1222 COVID-19 vaccine. The CDR3 DNA reads as TGTGCCAGCAGTCTCATGGCAGGGAGCAATTCACCCCTCCACTTT. Its translation is CASSLMAGSNSPLHF.